Below, 32 T cell receptor beta chains from the same sample are listed, as sequenced in a study of CD8+CD57+ T cells in acquired aplastic anemia. The template for TCR beta VDJ and CDR3 sequence profiling was genomic DNA. Each CDR3 protein gets one entry after TCRdb re-called the reads with MiXCR. The sample has 250,000 to 300,000 distinct CDR3 sequences, 45% to 65% seen once. Flow cytometry had shown expanded CD8+CD57+ cells in the patients chosen for sequencing. The specimen sequenced was sorted CD4+, CD8+, or CD8+CD57+ T cells (not recorded which) from PBMCs. Receptor source: a human donor with aplastic anemia.

The J gene is TRBJ1-6, the V gene TRBV7-8; D is uncertain. Per the germline V gene, CDR1 is SGHVS and CDR2 is FQNEAQ. V gave up 5 bases and J gave up 0 bases, with 14 bases separating them. The CDR3 covers 17 residues. CDR3 DNA: TGTGCCAGCAGCCCCGGGAGTGTGAGCTCCTATAATTCACCCCTCCACTTT. It translates to CASSPGSVSSYNSPLHF.

This clonotype was picked up a small number of times. The chain joins TRBV20-1 to TRBJ1-3, with TRBD1 identical over 8 bases. V gave up 1 base and J gave up 0 bases; unmatched junction bases: 5. There are 16 residues in the CDR3. Germline V gives CDR1 DFQATT, CDR2 SNEGSKA (reference sequence). The CDR3 sequence: CSARARDRFSGNTIYF. The DNA of the CDR3 is TGCAGTGCTAGAGCCAGGGACAGGTTCTCTGGAAACACCATATATTTT.

This clonotype was picked up many times. The V gene is TRBV6-1, the J gene TRBJ2-1, with unresolved D. The CDR3 consists of 16 residues. V was trimmed by 2 bases and J by 4 bases, leaving 15 bases between them. The V gene's germline CDR1 is MNHNS and CDR2 SASEGT. The CDR3 is CASSENWANFYNEQFF. CDR3 DNA sequence: TGTGCCAGCAGTGAAAATTGGGCAAATTTTTACAATGAGCAGTTCTTC.

V and J are TRBV7-2 and TRBJ2-5; 7 nucleotides agree with TRBD2. Germline CDR1 SGHTA, CDR2 FQGNSA. The V segment lost 5 bases and the J segment 2 bases; nucleotides outside the gene matches: 5. This CDR3 has 14 amino acids. CDR3 in amino acids: CASSHLAVQETQYF. DNA for the CDR3: TGTGCCAGCAGCCACCTAGCGGTTCAAGAGACCCAGTACTTC.

The J gene is TRBJ1-2, the V gene TRBV2; 8 nucleotides agree with TRBD1. The CDR3 covers 13 residues. Germline-derived CDR1 and CDR2 are SNHLY and FYNNEI. With 11 bases clipped from V and 4 bases from J, the junction kept 9 bases outside the gene matches. CDR3 in amino acids: CAFLQGVAYGYTF. In nucleotides, the CDR3 is TGTGCCTTTCTACAGGGGGTCGCCTATGGCTACACCTTC. Filled out from reference TRBV2 and TRBJ1-2, the complete variable domain reads EPEVTQTPSHQVTQMGQEVILRCVPISNHLYFYWYRQILGQKVEFLVSFYNNEISEKSEIFDDQFSVERPDGSNFTLKIRSTKLEDSAMYFCAFLQGVAYGYTFGSGTRLTVV.

This clonotype has ten or more counts. The chain joins TRBV2 to TRBJ1-1; 12 bases agree with TRBD1. Looked up from germline, CDR1 is SNHLY and CDR2 is FYNNEI. Losses at the gene ends were 7 bases for V and 3 bases for J; bases not matched to a gene: 12. CDR3 length equals 17 residues. CDR3 sequence reads: CASKRLGTGGLDTEAFF. The DNA for the CDR3 is TGTGCCAGCAAGAGGCTGGGGACAGGGGGCCTCGACACTGAAGCTTTCTTT.

The genes are TRBV9 and TRBJ2-7; TRBD1 agrees at 9 bases. With 3 bases clipped from V and 5 bases from J, the junction kept 6 bases outside the gene matches. The CDR3 has 14 amino acids. CDR1 is SGDLS, CDR2 YYNGEE, per germline. The CDR3 here is CASSAGTGTHEQYF. CDR3 DNA sequence: TGTGCCAGCAGCGCCGGGACAGGGACCCACGAGCAGTACTTC.

Notes on this clonotype: The junction departs from the called germline gene at one end, perhaps through a read error. The chain uses TRBV19 and TRBJ1-6; no reliable D call. The CDR3 sequence is 18 residues long. Germline CDR1 reads LNHDA; CDR2 reads SQIVND (reference sequence). CDR3 sequence reads: CASSIGQPGSSHNSPLHF. CDR3 DNA: TGTGCCAGTAGTATAGGTCAACCGGGGAGCTCCCATAATTCACCCCTCCACTTT.

This clonotype was detected only a few times. V and J are TRBV20-1 and TRBJ2-7; 10 positions match TRBD2. V lost 4 bases and J lost 4; bases outside the gene matches: 4. Germline V gene lookup returns CDR1 DFQATT and CDR2 SNEGSKA (reference sequence). The CDR3 extends over 13 amino acids. CDR3 protein: CSAISTSGYEQYF. In DNA form, the CDR3 reads TGCAGTGCTATCTCGACTAGCGGGTACGAGCAGTACTTC.

This clonotype was counted a few times. The J gene is TRBJ1-2, the V gene TRBV29-1; perhaps TRBD1 as D (6 bases). The CDR3 covers 12 residues. V was clipped by 8 bases and J by 4 bases, with 14 bases between them. CDR1 and CDR2 (germline): SQVTM, ANQGSEA. The CDR3, as DNA: TGCAGCCCATGGACAGAGACCTATGGCTACACCTTC. Amino acid sequence: CSPWTETYGYTF.

The CDR3 protein is CSARVASGSMSEQYF. As DNA, the CDR3 is TGCAGTGCTAGAGTTGCTAGCGGGAGTATGTCCGAGCAGTACTTC. V usage is TRBV20-1 and J usage is TRBJ2-7, with TRBD2 identical over 10 bases. V lost 1 base to trimming and J lost 6 bases; unmatched junction nucleotides: 9. CDR3 length equals 15 residues. Germline V CDR1 and CDR2: DFQATT, SNEGSKA (reference sequence).

The gene calls are TRBV7-8 and TRBJ2-7, with D uncertain. Germline-derived CDR1 and CDR2 are SGHVS and FQNEAQ. V lost 5 bases and J lost 2, with 16 bases in between. This CDR3 contains 15 residues. The CDR3 here is CASSPFLGSTYEQYF. The CDR3 nucleotides read TGTGCCAGCAGCCCCTTTTTAGGTTCAACCTACGAGCAGTACTTC.

The V call is TRBV7-2, the J call TRBJ2-5; 8 nucleotides match TRBD1. J lost 3 bases, V lost 5 bases, and 5 bases had no gene match. The CDR3 covers 14 residues. Looked up from germline, CDR1 is SGHTA and CDR2 is FQGNSA. CDR3 sequence: CASSTRTGKETQYF. The CDR3 coding sequence is TGTGCCAGCAGCACCCGGACAGGGAAAGAGACCCAGTACTTC.

As for this clonotype: One end of the junction varies from germline; a read error may be responsible. The chain is built from TRBV20-1 and TRBJ2-7, with D maybe TRBD2 (7 bases). The CDR3 is 17 residues long. The germline CDR1 and CDR2 sequences are DFQATT and SNEGSKA (reference sequence). The CDR3 nucleotides read TGCAGTGCTAGAGTGAATCGGGGCGGGGGCTCCTCCTACGAGCAGTACTGG. Encoded protein: CSARVNRGGGSSYEQYW.

This sequence joins TRBV5-1 and TRBJ2-7, with D perhaps matching TRBD2 (6 bases). The germline V and J ends were trimmed by 4 bases and 0 bases, with 23 bases remaining between them. The CDR3 is made up of 18 amino acids. Germline CDR1 is SGHRS and CDR2 is YFSETQ. CDR3 amino acids: CASSLDGRAGHSSYEQYF. In nucleotides, the CDR3 is TGCGCCAGCAGCCTCGACGGGAGAGCGGGCCATAGCTCCTACGAGCAGTACTTC.

On this clonotype: A read error is possible here, since a much larger clone lies one base away. The chain carries TRBV5-4 and TRBJ1-4; possible D gene TRBD1, 5 bases. The CDR3 loop spans 15 amino acids. Germline CDR1 is SGHNT and CDR2 is YYREEE (reference sequence). The V end was cut by 0 bases, the J end by 5 bases, with 11 bases between. As DNA, the CDR3 is TGTGCCAGCAGCTTGGTTGGGGCCCAGAATGAAAAACTGTTTTTT. Its translation is CASSLVGAQNEKLFF.

Points on this clonotype: A much more abundant neighbour one base away suggests this may be a read error. CDR3 sequence: CTSSYSVGGVNTEAFF. In nucleotides, the CDR3 is TGTACCAGCAGTTACTCGGTAGGGGGGGTGAACACTGAAGCTTTCTTT. The genes are TRBV10-2 and TRBJ1-1; weak D call: TRBD1 (6 bases). Germline CDR1 reads WSHSY; CDR2 reads SAAADI. The CDR3 loop spans 16 amino acids.

V is TRBV20-1 and J is TRBJ2-5, with D perhaps TRBD1 or TRBD2 (5 bases each). Trimming removed 1 base from V and 6 bases from J, with 18 bases in between. CDR3 length: 15 residues. The germline gives CDR1 DFQATT, CDR2 SNEGSKA (reference sequence). The CDR3 nucleotides are TGCAGTGCTAGAGTGTTTGTCGGGGCTCCACAGACCCAGTACTTC. Translation gives CSARVFVGAPQTQYF.

This clonotype was counted between two and nine times. This chain connects TRBV6-2 or TRBV6-3 to TRBJ1-1; D unclear. V was shortened by 6 bases and J by 6 bases, with 5 bases between the two germline ends. The CDR3 is made up of 10 amino acids. CDR1 is MNHEY and CDR2 is SVGEGT in the germline V gene. In DNA, the CDR3 is TGTGCCAGCAGGATGGCTGAAGCTTTCTTT. Translation: CASRMAEAFF.

This clonotype was counted many times. The chain has TRBV30 and TRBJ1-1; D unresolved. The CDR3 loop spans 13 amino acids. Between the trimmed V and J ends, which lost 0 bases and 2 bases, there was a span of 7 bases. Germline V CDR1 and CDR2: GTSNPN, SVGIG (reference sequence). CDR3 protein: CAWSVHLNTEAFF. CDR3 coding DNA: TGTGCCTGGAGTGTACACCTTAACACTGAAGCTTTCTTT.

The V gene is TRBV19, the J gene TRBJ2-5; D unresolved. Trimming removed 0 bases from V and 4 bases from J, with 6 bases in between. Germline V gives CDR1 LNHDA, CDR2 SQIVND (reference sequence). The CDR3 runs to 13 residues. CDR3 in DNA: TGTGCCAGTAGTATAGAGCGGAGAGAGACCCAGTACTTC. Encoded protein: CASSIERRETQYF. The full variable domain, in which reference TRBV19 and TRBJ2-5 provide the parts outside the CDR3, is DGGITQSPKYLFRKEGQNVTLSCEQNLNHDAMYWYRQDPGQGLRLIYYSQIVNDFQKGDIAEGYSVSREKKESFPLTVTSAQKNPTAFYLCASSIERRETQYFGPGTRLLVL.

In DNA form, the CDR3 reads TGCGCCAGCAGCCAAGCAGGTGGATATGGCTACACCTTC. Translating gives CASSQAGGYGYTF. The chain recombines TRBV4-1 with TRBJ1-2, with D unresolved. V lost 1 base and J 5 bases, leaving 8 bases between the germline ends. Looked up from germline, CDR1 is MGHRA and CDR2 is YSYEKL. The CDR3 is made up of 13 amino acids.

The gene calls are TRBV19 and TRBJ1-1, with D hard to call. The ends were cut back, 1 base at V and 0 bases at J, with 6 bases in the middle. CDR1 and CDR2 from the germline V gene are LNHDA and SQIVND (reference sequence). The CDR3 runs to 14 residues. CDR3 sequence (DNA): TGTGCCAGTAGTATAGCGGGAATGAACACTGAAGCTTTCTTT. Translated: CASSIAGMNTEAFF.

Of note for this clonotype: One end of the junction does not line up with germline, which may come from a read error. The chain recombines TRBV5-1 with TRBJ1-4; D is undetermined. With the DNA end fitting TRBJ2-2 better, the J assignment may be wrong. Germline V gene sequence: CDR1 SGHRS, CDR2 YFSETQ. This CDR3 has 12 residues. CDR3 bases: TGTGCCAGCAGCTTCCTCGGCGGGGAGCTGTTTTTT. Translating it yields CASSFLGGELFF.

This chain joins TRBV5-3 and TRBJ1-3; D is possibly TRBD1 (6 bases). TRBV5-3 belongs to the ORF category, with a function that is uncertain. The CDR3 loop spans 15 amino acids. V lost 9 bases and J lost 4, with 20 bases in between. Here the CDR3 reads CATEGTRGAGNTIYF. CDR3 bases: TGTGCCACCGAAGGGACACGCGGGGCGGGAAACACCATATATTTT.

The rearrangement uses TRBV7-2 and TRBJ2-3, with D maybe TRBD1 (6 bases). Germline V gives CDR1 SGHTA, CDR2 FQGNSA. Trimming stripped 1 base from V and 10 bases from J, with 12 bases between. The CDR3 spans 13 residues. CDR3 sequence: CASSLGGGASQYF. CDR3 sequence (DNA): TGTGCCAGCAGCTTAGGAGGGGGAGCCTCGCAGTATTTT.

At least ten counts were recorded for this clonotype. This chain uses TRBV7-8 with TRBJ2-5; D unresolved. V lost 5 bases and J lost 9, with 16 bases in between. The CDR3 consists of 13 residues. CDR1 and CDR2 (germline): SGHVS, FQNEAQ. CDR3 residues: CASSPWTSVAQYF. The CDR3 nucleotides read TGTGCCAGCAGCCCATGGACCAGCGTGGCCCAGTACTTC.

The J gene is TRBJ2-3, the V gene TRBV20-1; D is ambiguous. V lost 0 bases to trimming and J lost 6 bases, with 7 bases between them. The CDR3 runs 12 residues. Germline CDR1 and CDR2: DFQATT and SNEGSKA (reference sequence). Here the CDR3 reads CSARDLVDTQYF. In DNA, the CDR3 is TGCAGTGCTAGAGATCTAGTGGATACGCAGTATTTT.

V usage is TRBV20-1 and J usage is TRBJ2-7, with TRBD1 matching over 7 bases. The CDR3 sequence is 16 residues long. The V gene's germline CDR1 is DFQATT and CDR2 SNEGSKA (reference sequence). After removal of 0 bases from V and 2 bases from J, the junction contained 10 bases not matched to a gene. The CDR3 is CSARDFGQGETYEQYF. The CDR3 bases are TGCAGTGCTAGAGATTTCGGGCAGGGGGAAACCTACGAGCAGTACTTC.

The chain links TRBV7-9 to TRBJ2-1; 7 positions match TRBD1. Per the germline V gene, CDR1 is SEHNR and CDR2 is FQNEAQ (reference sequence). The CDR3 runs to 14 residues. The V gene end was trimmed by 5 bases and the J gene end by 4 bases; junction bases not matched to a gene: 5. The CDR3 loop is CASSTPGQYNEQFF. The CDR3 DNA reads as TGTGCCAGCAGCACACCGGGACAGTACAATGAGCAGTTCTTC.

The gene calls are TRBV7-2 and TRBJ1-5, with unresolved D. Trimming took off 0 bases at V and 3 bases at J, with 9 bases between the two ends. Germline V gene data show CDR1 as SGHTA and CDR2 as FQGNSA. The CDR3 consists of 15 residues. The CDR3 loop reads CASSLAPRPNQPQHF. The CDR3 nucleotides are TGTGCCAGCAGCTTAGCGCCAAGGCCCAATCAGCCCCAGCATTTT.

The chain employs TRBV7-6 and TRBJ2-2; 7 bases align to TRBD1. This CDR3 contains 17 residues. Unmatched junction bases numbered 14, after V lost 6 bases and J lost 4 bases. Germline-derived CDR1 and CDR2 are SGHVS and FNYEAQ. CDR3 nucleotides: TGTGCCAGCAGTCCTTCCCCCGAGGGGGCGGCCACCGGGGAGCTGTTTTTT. Translating it yields CASSPSPEGAATGELFF.